This T cell receptor (beta chain) emerged from a study of shared clonotypes between healthy human individuals. Study findings and constraints: What naive subsets generally showed was a larger estimated richness than memory subsets showed. Donor scarcity curtailed the genetic and exposure-history diversity represented herein. Against clonotypes common to all four donors, non-shared ones had lower generation probabilities. About 5% of naive CD4 clonotypes were shared across a few donors.

Assay: immunoSEQ multiplex PCR; the TCRdb copy retains only in-frame clones and omits some. Of over a million clones in the sample, around 98% were seen once. J lost 5 bases, V lost 10 bases, and 8 bases had no gene match. Germline V lookup: CDR1 SGHNT, CDR2 YYREEE (reference sequence). The CDR3 sequence is 13 residues long. On this clone itself: What it binds is unknown.

The V call is TRBV5-4, the J call TRBJ2-2; 7 bases are shared with TRBD1. The sequence was obtained from a man younger than 40 in good health. Sequencing input: naive CD4+ T cells sorted from blood. Regarding subset: CD45RA+ positively selected. The CDR3 spells CAVQGLATGELFF. The DNA of the CDR3 is TGTGCCGTACAGGGGTTAGCTACCGGGGAGCTGTTTTTT.